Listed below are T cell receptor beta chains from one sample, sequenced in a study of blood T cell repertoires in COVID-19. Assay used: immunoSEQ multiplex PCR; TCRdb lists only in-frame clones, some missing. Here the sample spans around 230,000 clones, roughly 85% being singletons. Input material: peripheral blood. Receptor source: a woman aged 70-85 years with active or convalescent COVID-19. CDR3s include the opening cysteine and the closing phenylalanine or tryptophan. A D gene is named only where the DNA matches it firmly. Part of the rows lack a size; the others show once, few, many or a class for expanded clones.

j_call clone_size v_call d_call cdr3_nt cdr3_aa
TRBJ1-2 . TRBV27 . TGTGCCAGCAGGCACCGCCGGACAAACAGGAGGGACTATGGCTACACCTTC CASRHRRTNRRDYGYTF
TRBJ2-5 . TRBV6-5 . TGTGCCAGCAGATCCGGGACAATGGGGGAGACCCAGTACTTC CASRSGTMGETQYF
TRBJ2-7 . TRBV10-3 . TGTGCCATCAGTTCAGGGGTCCCCTACGAGCAGTACTTC CAISSGVPYEQYF
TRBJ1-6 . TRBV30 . TGTGCCTGGAGTGCCCCAGGGTTTACGATGAGCTCCTATAATTCACCCCTCCACTTT CAWSAPGFTMSSYNSPLHF
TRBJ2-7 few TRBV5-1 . TGCGCCAGCAGCAGAGACAGGAACGGAGCCGACGAGCAGTACTTC CASSRDRNGADEQYF
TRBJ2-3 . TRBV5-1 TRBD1 TGCGCCAGCAGCTTGATCGGACAGGGCACAGATACGCAGTATTTT CASSLIGQGTDTQYF
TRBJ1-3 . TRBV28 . TGTGCCAGCAGGCTAAATTCTGGAAACACCATATATTTT CASRLNSGNTIYF
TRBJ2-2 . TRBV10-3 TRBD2 TGTGCCATCAGTGGCGGGAGGTCCAACACCGGGGAGCTGTTTTTT CAISGGRSNTGELFF
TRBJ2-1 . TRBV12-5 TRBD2 TGTGCTAGTGGTTTCGGAAGCGGGAGGAACAATGAGCAGTTCTTC CASGFGSGRNNEQFF
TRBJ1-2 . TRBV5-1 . TGCGCCAGCAGCTTAGGGGGTAACGATGGCTACACCTTC CASSLGGNDGYTF
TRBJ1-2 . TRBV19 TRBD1 TGTGCCAGTAGTCCCTGGGACAGGGCGAATAACTATGGCTACACCTTC CASSPWDRANNYGYTF
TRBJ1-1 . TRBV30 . TGTGCCTGGAGTAGAGAGCACACTGAAGCTTTCTTT CAWSREHTEAFF
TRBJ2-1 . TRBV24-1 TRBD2 TGTGCCACCAGTTCCACCGGGAGGGTCCATGAGCAGTTCTTC CATSSTGRVHEQFF
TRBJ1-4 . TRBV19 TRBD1 TGTGCCAGTAGCCGCGGACAGGGCGGTGAAAAACTGTTTTTT CASSRGQGGEKLFF
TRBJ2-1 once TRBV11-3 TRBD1 TGTGCCAGCAGCCCGAGCACGTGGGACAGCCTTAATGAGCAGTTCTTC CASSPSTWDSLNEQFF